Listed here is a single T cell receptor (beta chain). The antigen remains undetermined. This specimen belongs to a study of T cell responses to AZD1222 COVID-19 vaccine. Only in-frame clones appear in the TCRdb table, and some are missing; sequencing was by immunoSEQ multiplex PCR. The sample holds about 110,000 clones, 70% to 90% seen once. The CDR3 totals 12 residues. The germline V gene encodes CDR1 GTSNPN and CDR2 SVGIG (reference sequence). V was pared by 1 base and J by 4 bases, with 7 bases between. Study conclusions and caveats: Nearly half of spike-specific TCRs reportedly target variant regions that are unmutated in the B.1.351 and B.1.1.7 variants.

The receptor's source is an adult in good health. Sequenced here: peripheral blood, sampled on day 0 of AZD1222 vaccination. This chain links TRBV30 with TRBJ1-2; no clear D gene. The CDR3 sequence: CAWSDGPYGYTF. Written as DNA, the CDR3 is TGTGCCTGGAGTGACGGGCCCTATGGCTACACCTTC.